Each of the 26 T cell receptor beta chains below was sequenced from the same sample in a study of blood T cell repertoires in COVID-19. Clones were sequenced by immunoSEQ multiplex PCR, and TCRdb holds only the in-frame ones, with some missing. The sample includes 150,000 to 200,000 clones, 70% to 85% of them seen just once. Material: PBMCs or T cells enriched from blood (not recorded which). The receptors derive from a man aged 50 or older who had recovered from COVID-19.

V is TRBV4-2 and J is TRBJ2-1; 10 bases match TRBD2. V lost 2 bases to trimming and J lost 5 bases; unmatched junction nucleotides: 9. Germline CDR1 reads LGHNA; CDR2 reads YNFKEQ. This CDR3 contains 17 residues. The DNA of the CDR3 is TGTGCCAGCAGCCAATGGGACCTAGCGGGGGACAACAATGAGCAGTTCTTC. Translation gives CASSQWDLAGDNNEQFF.

The chain employs TRBV3-1 (or the pseudogene TRBV3-2) and TRBJ2-5; 7 nucleotides align to TRBD1. This CDR3 is built from 14 residues. Germline CDR1 reads LGHDT; CDR2 reads YNNKEL (reference sequence). The V and J ends lost 3 bases and 1 base, in that order; junction bases with no gene match: 2. CDR3 protein: CASSHTGAQETQYF. The CDR3 nucleotides read TGTGCCAGCAGCCACACAGGGGCCCAAGAGACCCAGTACTTC.

The chain employs TRBV3-1 (or the pseudogene TRBV3-2) and TRBJ1-1, with TRBD1 identical over 10 bases. V shed 5 bases and J 5 bases; nucleotides not matched to a gene: 8. The germline V gene encodes CDR1 LGHDT and CDR2 YNNKEL (reference sequence). The CDR3 has 15 amino acids. The CDR3 DNA is TGTGCCAGCAGCATTGGACAGGGGGTTTGGACTGAAGCTTTCTTT. It yields the protein CASSIGQGVWTEAFF.

V and J are TRBV30 and TRBJ1-5; D gene ambiguous. This CDR3 contains 13 residues. The germline V gene encodes CDR1 GTSNPN and CDR2 SVGIG (reference sequence). With 1 base removed from V and 5 bases from J, the gap between germline ends came to 9 bases. CDR3 protein: CAWSGADHQPQHF. In DNA, the CDR3 is TGTGCCTGGAGTGGGGCAGACCATCAGCCCCAGCATTTT.

The genes are TRBV7-8 and TRBJ2-7; 11 positions agree with TRBD2. This CDR3 comprises 15 residues. V trimming: 8 bases; J trimming: 2 bases; junction bases outside the gene matches: 8. The germline gives CDR1 SGHVS, CDR2 FQNEAQ. The CDR3 region has the DNA TGTGCCAGCGGGTGGAGTAGCGGGGGGGCCTACGAGCAGTACTTC. It is translated as CASGWSSGGAYEQYF. Combining the CDR3 with reference TRBV7-8 and TRBJ2-7 gives the whole variable domain GAGVSQSPRYKVAKRGQDVALRCDPISGHVSLFWYQQALGQGPEFLTYFQNEAQLDKSGLPSDRFFAERPEGSVSTLKIQRTQQEDSAVYLCASGWSSGGAYEQYFGPGTRLTVT.

The chain has TRBV11-3 and TRBJ2-1, with 10 bases fitting TRBD2. In germline, CDR1 is SGHNT, CDR2 YENEEA. The CDR3 loop spans 16 amino acids. The trim removed 5 bases at V and 5 bases at J, leaving 9 bases unmatched. DNA of the CDR3: TGTGCCAGCAGCCCCCGTGGAGCGGGGGGGCACAATGAGCAGTTCTTC. Translating it yields CASSPRGAGGHNEQFF.

In its sample, this clone was seen many times. The V call is TRBV28, the J call TRBJ1-1; TRBD1 is a possible D gene (6 bases). V was clipped by 2 bases and J by 0 bases, with 10 bases between them. The CDR3 runs 15 residues. Germline loops: CDR1 MDHEN, CDR2 SYDVKM. CDR3 coding DNA: TGTGCCAGCAGTTTACCGGACAGTATGAACACTGAAGCTTTCTTT. The encoded protein is CASSLPDSMNTEAFF.

The chain links TRBV11-2 to TRBJ2-2, with 7 nucleotides matching TRBD1. The germline V gene has CDR1 SGHAT and CDR2 FQNNGV. Germline trimming cut 5 bases from V and 6 bases from J; bases unmatched to any gene: 6. CDR3 length equals 14 residues. The CDR3 coding sequence is TGTGCCAGCAGCACCGGGACAGTCTCCGGGGAGCTGTTTTTT. Its translation is CASSTGTVSGELFF.

The chain joins TRBV11-2 to TRBJ1-2, with 9 bases aligning to TRBD1. After removal of 2 bases from V and 6 bases from J, the junction contained 7 bases not matched to a gene. This CDR3 is 15 amino acids long. Germline V gives CDR1 SGHAT, CDR2 FQNNGV. The DNA for the CDR3 is TGTGCCAGCAGCTTACTACAATGGGACAGGGATGGCTACACCTTC. This gives the protein CASSLLQWDRDGYTF.

As regards this clone: Its ends do not fully match the called genes, so a read error is possible. The V and J genes are TRBV6-1 and TRBJ1-2, with 7 bases lining up with TRBD1. The CDR3 spans 13 residues. Germline lookup yields CDR1 MNHNS and CDR2 SASEGT. The DNA for the CDR3 is TGTGCCAGCAGGGAAGCAAGGGGGCTTGGCTACACCTTC. Protein sequence: CASREARGLGYTF.

The chain couples TRBV9 to TRBJ1-1, with TRBD1 matching 8 bases. The CDR3 sequence is 14 residues long. V lost 0 bases to trimming and J lost 4 bases; unmatched junction nucleotides: 2. Germline CDR1 reads SGDLS; CDR2 reads YYNGEE. CDR3: CASSVVQGVTEAFF. The CDR3 DNA sequence: TGTGCCAGCAGCGTAGTACAGGGGGTCACTGAAGCTTTCTTT.

This chain links TRBV5-6 with TRBJ1-3; perhaps TRBD1 as D (5 bases). Trimming cost V 1 base and J 0 bases, with 14 bases left between them. Germline V gives CDR1 SGHDT, CDR2 YYEEEE. This CDR3 is built from 17 residues. In nucleotides, the CDR3 is TGTGCCAGCAGCTTGCCAGGGCGTGGATCCTCTGGAAACACCATATATTTT. It translates to CASSLPGRGSSGNTIYF.

The V gene is TRBV7-2, the J gene TRBJ2-5; D may be TRBD1 (6 bases). CDR3 length: 13 amino acids. Germline V gene data show CDR1 as SGHTA and CDR2 as FQGNSA. V was pared by 5 bases and J by 5 bases, with 12 bases between. CDR3 amino acids: CASSQGLGETQYF. Written as DNA, the CDR3 is TGTGCCAGCAGCCAGGGGTTGGGGGAGACCCAGTACTTC.

This chain uses TRBV27 with TRBJ2-7; TRBD1 matches 10 bases. This CDR3 is 19 amino acids long. Germline CDR1 MNHEY, CDR2 SMNVEV (reference sequence). V was clipped by 3 bases and J by 9 bases; unmatched bases: 23. DNA for the CDR3: TGTGCCAGCAGTTTTCTCTCCGGGACAGGGGTTGGTTATACAATGGGGCAGTACTTC. Translation gives CASSFLSGTGVGYTMGQYF.

The sample holds one count of this clone. An end of the junction does not agree with germline; a read error may underlie this. The V call is TRBV20-1, the J call TRBJ1-1, with 8 bases fitting TRBD1. This CDR3 has 10 amino acids. Germline values: CDR1 DFQATT, CDR2 SNEGSKA (reference sequence). This CDR3 reads CSARDRVGPF. In DNA form, the CDR3 reads TGCAGTGCTAGGGACAGGGTCGGTCCCTTT.

The chain carries TRBV2 and TRBJ1-1, with D perhaps matching TRBD1 (6 bases). Per the germline V gene, CDR1 is SNHLY and CDR2 is FYNNEI. The CDR3 consists of 14 residues. The ends were cut back, 5 bases at V and 1 base at J, with 11 bases in the middle. CDR3: CASSLDRRNTEAFF. The CDR3 DNA follows: TGTGCCAGCAGTCTTGACAGGAGGAACACTGAAGCTTTCTTT.

V gene TRBV28 combines with J gene TRBJ1-1; D gene ambiguous. The germline gives CDR1 MDHEN, CDR2 SYDVKM. The CDR3 runs 11 residues. Trimming removed 6 bases from V and 4 bases from J, with 6 bases in between. CDR3: CASSLTTEAFF. The CDR3 DNA is TGTGCCAGCAGCCTAACCACTGAAGCTTTCTTT.

The chain links TRBV7-9 to TRBJ1-5; no definite D call. Looked up from germline, CDR1 is SEHNR and CDR2 is FQNEAQ (reference sequence). The CDR3 consists of 14 residues. Trimming stripped 2 bases from V and 0 bases from J, with 5 bases between. CDR3 nucleotides: TGTGCCAGCAGCTTAACACATAGCAATCAGCCCCAGCATTTT. Its protein product is CASSLTHSNQPQHF. The full variable domain, with the rest looked up from reference TRBV7-9 and TRBJ1-5, is DTGVSQNPRHKITKRGQNVTFRCDPISEHNRLYWYRQTLGQGPEFLTYFQNEAQLEKSRLLSDRFSAERPKGSFSTLEIQRTEQGDSAMYLCASSLTHSNQPQHFGDGTRLSIL.

The chain carries TRBV2 and TRBJ1-6; D may be TRBD1 (6 bases). This CDR3 region has 14 residues. In germline, CDR1 is SNHLY, CDR2 FYNNEI. V was clipped by 7 bases and J by 7 bases, with 14 bases between them. CDR3 sequence reads: CASTRTDKNSPLHF. CDR3 DNA: TGTGCCAGCACGAGGACAGACAAAAATTCACCCCTCCACTTT.

This clone was picked up a small number of times. The chain recombines TRBV3-1 (or the pseudogene TRBV3-2) with TRBJ2-3; 9 bases agree with TRBD1. CDR3 length: 16 amino acids. The germline CDR1 and CDR2 sequences are LGHDT and YNNKEL (reference sequence). Trimming removed 0 bases from V and 4 bases from J; junction bases left unmatched: 5. CDR3 in amino acids: CASSQDTGGEADTQYF. As DNA, the CDR3 is TGTGCCAGCAGCCAAGATACAGGGGGCGAGGCAGATACGCAGTATTTT.

The chain uses TRBV5-8 and TRBJ2-3, with a possible D match to TRBD1 (6 bases). The CDR3 is 16 amino acids. Germline CDR1 is SGHTS and CDR2 is YDEGEE. V was pared by 1 base and J by 0 bases, with 12 bases between. CDR3 DNA sequence: TGTGCCAGCAGCTTGCGGGACACAGCTAGCACAGATACGCAGTATTTT. Protein sequence: CASSLRDTASTDTQYF. Supplemented by reference TRBV5-8 and TRBJ2-3, the full variable domain reads EAGVTQSPTHLIKTRGQQATLRCSPISGHTSVYWYQQALGLGLQFLLWYDEGEERNRGNFPPRFSGRQFPNYSSELNVNALELEDSALYLCASSLRDTASTDTQYFGPGTRLTVL.

Here the CDR3 reads CASSPRLIGEAFF. In DNA, the CDR3 is TGTGCCAGCTCACCGAGGTTGATCGGTGAAGCTTTCTTT. The chain is built from TRBV18 and TRBJ1-1; D is ambiguous. Germline V gene sequence: CDR1 KGHSH, CDR2 LQKENI. This CDR3 comprises 13 residues. V was clipped by 3 bases and J by 7 bases, with 12 bases between them. Drawing the rest from reference TRBV18 and TRBJ1-1, the complete variable domain is NAGVMQNPRHLVRRRGQEARLRCSPMKGHSHVYWYRQLPEEGLKFMVYLQKENIIDESGMPKERFSAEFPKEGPSILRIQQVVRGDSAAYFCASSPRLIGEAFFGQGTRLTVV.

The genes are TRBV6-5 and TRBJ2-1, with D perhaps TRBD2 (5 bases). Looked up from germline, CDR1 is MNHEY and CDR2 is SVGAGI. V was cut by 5 bases and J by 4 bases, with 9 bases left in between. CDR3 length: 13 amino acids. In nucleotides, the CDR3 is TGTGCCAGCAGTCCCCGGAGGTACAATGAGCAGTTCTTC. Translated: CASSPRRYNEQFF.

V and J are TRBV5-8 and TRBJ2-5, with 12 nucleotides matching TRBD2. In germline, CDR1 is SGHTS, CDR2 YDEGEE. V dropped 4 bases and J dropped 1; count of bases not matched to a gene: 8. This CDR3 has 17 amino acids. The CDR3, as DNA: TGTGCCAGCAGCCAAAGACTAGCGGGGGTTATCCAAGAGACCCAGTACTTC. This translates into CASSQRLAGVIQETQYF.

The chain has TRBV3-1 (or the pseudogene TRBV3-2) and TRBJ2-7; unclear D gene. From germline, CDR1 is LGHDT and CDR2 YNNKEL (reference sequence). The V end lost 1 base, the J end lost 6 bases, and 10 bases lay between the germline ends. CDR3 length: 13 amino acids. DNA of the CDR3: TGTGCCAGCAGCCAAGCGGTAGAGCGCGAGCAGTACTTC. As protein: CASSQAVEREQYF.

This clone was counted a single time. This chain uses TRBV2 with TRBJ2-6, with 7 nucleotides matching TRBD1. V dropped 5 bases and J dropped 4; count of bases not matched to a gene: 5. Germline V gives CDR1 SNHLY, CDR2 FYNNEI. The CDR3 loop spans 15 amino acids. The CDR3, as DNA: TGTGCCAGCAGTCTGACAGGGTCCGGGGCCAACGTCCTGACTTTC. It is translated as CASSLTGSGANVLTF.